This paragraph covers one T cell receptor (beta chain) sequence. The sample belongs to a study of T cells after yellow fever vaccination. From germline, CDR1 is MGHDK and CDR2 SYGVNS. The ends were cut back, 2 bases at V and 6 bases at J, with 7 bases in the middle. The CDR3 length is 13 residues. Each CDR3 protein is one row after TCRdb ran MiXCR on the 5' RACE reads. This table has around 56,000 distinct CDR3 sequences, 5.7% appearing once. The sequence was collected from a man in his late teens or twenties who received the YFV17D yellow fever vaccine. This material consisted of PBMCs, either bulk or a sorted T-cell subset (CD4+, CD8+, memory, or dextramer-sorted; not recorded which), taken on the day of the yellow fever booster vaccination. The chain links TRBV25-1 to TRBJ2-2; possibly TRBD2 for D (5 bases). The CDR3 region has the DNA TGTGCCAGCAGTGAAATGGGAGCCGGGGAGCTGTTTTTT. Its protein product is CASSEMGAGELFF.